This TCR beta chain comes out of a study of T cell responses to AZD1222 COVID-19 vaccine. Regarding the study as a whole: Vaccine-related CD4 TCRs covered spike, predominating at 160-218 and 743-854. In a largely white British group with more females than males, clonal diversity was possibly underestimated. Two doses of AZD1222 preceded a rise in Spike-specific TCR breadth and depth.

Clones were sequenced by immunoSEQ multiplex PCR, and TCRdb holds only the in-frame ones, with some missing. The sample lists over 100,000 clones; 85% to 90% were seen once. Germline V CDR1 and CDR2: LNHDA, SQIVND (reference sequence). Trimming pared 4 bases from V and 0 bases from J, leaving 15 bases between. The CDR3 extends over 16 amino acids. Details on this clone: Antigen: not known.

Sequencing used peripheral blood, obtained on day 0 of AZD1222 vaccination. The sequence derives from an adult in good health. The chain combines TRBV19 with TRBJ2-5; weak D call: TRBD1 (7 bases). CDR3 residues: CASSNARGAYQETQYF. The CDR3 DNA reads TGTGCCAGTAGTAATGCCAGGGGGGCGTACCAAGAGACCCAGTACTTC.